This T cell receptor beta chain derives from a study of T-cell reconstitution after alpha-beta-depleted transplantation in children. V was trimmed by 3 bases and J by 1 base, leaving 9 bases between them. This CDR3 is 14 amino acids long. The V gene's germline CDR1 is ENHRY and CDR2 SYGVKD. Unique molecular identifiers featured in how the TCRbeta library was prepared. One entry per CDR3 protein results from TCRdb running MiXCR on the PCR reads. In the table there are nearly 550,000 distinct CDR3 sequences, around 18% of which are singletons. This clonotype occurred a few times. Sequencing used PBMCs from the stem cell graft donor, obtained from the stem cell graft. This chain connects TRBV10-3 to TRBJ1-1; perhaps TRBD1 as D (6 bases). This TCR was sampled from a human donor who donated a stem cell graft to a child with acute lymphoblastic leukemia. In DNA, the CDR3 is TGTGCCATCAGTGACTGGGGGGCGAACACTGAAGCTTTCTTT. Its translation: CAISDWGANTEAFF.